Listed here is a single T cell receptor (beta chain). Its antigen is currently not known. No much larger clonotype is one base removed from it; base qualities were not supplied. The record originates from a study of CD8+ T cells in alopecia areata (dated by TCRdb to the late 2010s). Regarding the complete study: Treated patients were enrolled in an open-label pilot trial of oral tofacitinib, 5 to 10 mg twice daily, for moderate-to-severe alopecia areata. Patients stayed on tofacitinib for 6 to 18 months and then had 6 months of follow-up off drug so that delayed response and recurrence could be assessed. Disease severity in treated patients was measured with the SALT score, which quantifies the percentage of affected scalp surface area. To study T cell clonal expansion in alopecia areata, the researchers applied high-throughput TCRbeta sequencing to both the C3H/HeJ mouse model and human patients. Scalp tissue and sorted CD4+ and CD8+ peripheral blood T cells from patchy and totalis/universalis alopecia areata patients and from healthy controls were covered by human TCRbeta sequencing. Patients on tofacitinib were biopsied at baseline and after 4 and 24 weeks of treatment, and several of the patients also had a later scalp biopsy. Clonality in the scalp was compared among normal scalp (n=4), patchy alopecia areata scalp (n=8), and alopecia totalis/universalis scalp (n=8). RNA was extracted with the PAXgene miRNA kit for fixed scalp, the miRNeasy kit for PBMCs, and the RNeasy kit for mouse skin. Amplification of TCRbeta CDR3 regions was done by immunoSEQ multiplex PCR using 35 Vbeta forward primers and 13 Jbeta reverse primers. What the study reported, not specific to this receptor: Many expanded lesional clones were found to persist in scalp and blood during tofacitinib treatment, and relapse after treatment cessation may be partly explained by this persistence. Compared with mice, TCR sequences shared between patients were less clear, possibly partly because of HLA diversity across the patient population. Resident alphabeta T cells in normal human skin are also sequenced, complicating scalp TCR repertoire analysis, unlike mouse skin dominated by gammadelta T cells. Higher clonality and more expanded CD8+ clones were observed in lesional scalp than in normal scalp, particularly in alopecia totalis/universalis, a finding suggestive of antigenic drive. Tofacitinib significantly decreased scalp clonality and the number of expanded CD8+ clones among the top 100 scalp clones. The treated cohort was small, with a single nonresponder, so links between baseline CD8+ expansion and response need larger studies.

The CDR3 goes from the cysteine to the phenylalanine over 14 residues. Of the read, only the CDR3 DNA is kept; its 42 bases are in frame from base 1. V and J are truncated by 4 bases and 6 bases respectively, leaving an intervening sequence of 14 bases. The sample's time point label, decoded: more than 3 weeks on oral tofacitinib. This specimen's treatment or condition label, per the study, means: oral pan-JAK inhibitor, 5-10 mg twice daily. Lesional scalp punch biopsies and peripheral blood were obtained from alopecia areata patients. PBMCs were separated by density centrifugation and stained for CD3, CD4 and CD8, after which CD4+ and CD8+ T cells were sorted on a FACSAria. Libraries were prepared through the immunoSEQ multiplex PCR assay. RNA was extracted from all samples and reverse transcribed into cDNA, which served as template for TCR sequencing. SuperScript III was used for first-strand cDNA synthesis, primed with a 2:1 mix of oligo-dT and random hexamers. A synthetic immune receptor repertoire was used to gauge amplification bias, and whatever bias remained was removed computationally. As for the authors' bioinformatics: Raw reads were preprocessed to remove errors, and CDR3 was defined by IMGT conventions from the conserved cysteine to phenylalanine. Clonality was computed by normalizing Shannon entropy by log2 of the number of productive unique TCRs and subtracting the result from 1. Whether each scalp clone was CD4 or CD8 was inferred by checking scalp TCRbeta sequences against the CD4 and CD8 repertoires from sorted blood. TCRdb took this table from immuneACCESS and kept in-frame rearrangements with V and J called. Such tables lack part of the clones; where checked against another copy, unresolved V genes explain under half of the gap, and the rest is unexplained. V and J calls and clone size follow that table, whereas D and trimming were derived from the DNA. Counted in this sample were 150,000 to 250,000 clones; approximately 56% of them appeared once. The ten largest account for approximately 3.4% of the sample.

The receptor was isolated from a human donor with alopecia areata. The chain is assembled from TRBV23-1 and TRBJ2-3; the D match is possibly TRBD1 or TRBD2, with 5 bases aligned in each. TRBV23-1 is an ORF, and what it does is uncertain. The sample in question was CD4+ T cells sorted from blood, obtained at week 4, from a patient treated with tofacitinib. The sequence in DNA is TGCGCCAGCAGTCGGACGCTTGAGGGGGATACGCAGTATTTT. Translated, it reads CASSRTLEGDTQYF.